This passage covers 2 T cell receptor beta chains from one sample sequenced in a study of blood T cells in healthy people across ages. Sample-barcoded 5' priming and a J-beta primer mix drove a second PCR of about 7 to 12 cycles. TCRdb reprocessed the 5' RACE reads with MiXCR, giving one entry per CDR3 protein. Among fewer than 900,000 distinct CDR3 sequences listed, more than 40% were seen once. Specimen: blood. The origin of the receptors is a woman in her sixties in good health.

This clonotype came up a few times. The J gene is TRBJ2-2, the V gene TRBV24-1, with a tentative D call TRBD2 (5 bases). Trimming removed 1 base at V and 1 base at J, with 6 bases between. Per the germline V gene, CDR1 is KGHDR and CDR2 is SFDVKD. The CDR3 is 15 residues long. CDR3 nucleotide sequence: TGTGCCACCAGTGATTTCGGGAAGAACACCGGGGAGCTGTTTTTT. Translation gives CATSDFGKNTGELFF.

The chain uses TRBV7-3 and TRBJ2-3, with TRBD2 matching 14 bases. With V trimmed by 1 base and J by 5 bases, 8 bases remained unmatched. The germline V gene has CDR1 SGHTA and CDR2 FQGTGA. The CDR3 is made up of 18 amino acids. CDR3 loop: CASSLIGGTSGSGDTQYF. In DNA form, the CDR3 reads TGTGCCAGCAGCTTAATAGGTGGGACTAGCGGGAGTGGAGATACGCAGTATTTT.